This TCR beta chain was sequenced for a study of blood T cell repertoires in COVID-19. Study information: PBMCs, B-cell-depleted T cells, or T cells were the source of the cDNA or gDNA that made up the material.

This CDR3 is built from 14 residues. Germline assignment: CDR1 KGHSH and CDR2 LQKENI. V shed 5 bases and J 0 bases; nucleotides not matched to a gene: 2. Authors' methods: Amplification with reference gene primers provided the estimates of nucleated cell counts. Data came from immunoSEQ multiplex PCR; TCRdb stores just in-frame clones and leaves some out. The V and J calls and the clone size are those of that table, but D and trimming were determined from the DNA. The data hold about 330,000 clones, with roughly 83% observed a single time. The chain employs TRBV18 and TRBJ1-1, with 8 bases identical to TRBD1. The sequenced sample consisted of peripheral blood. The receptor comes from a woman aged 50 to 65 with acute or convalescent COVID-19. Here the CDR3 DNA reads TGTGCCAGCTCAAGGGACAGGATGAACACTGAAGCTTTCTTT. Its protein is CASSRDRMNTEAFF.